This T cell receptor beta chain was sequenced during a study of blood T cell repertoires in COVID-19. In the study overall: T cells, B-cell-depleted T cells, or PBMCs provided the cDNA or gDNA that served as material.

Trimming took off 9 bases at V and 6 bases at J, with 13 bases between the two ends. The CDR3 loop spans 12 amino acids. Germline CDR1 LNHDA, CDR2 SQIVND (reference sequence). Libraries were prepared by immunoSEQ multiplex PCR; TCRdb keeps only in-frame clonotypes and omits some of them. The sample contains some 460,000 clones, around 89% of which appear only once. The chain is built from TRBV19 and TRBJ2-3; D unresolved. The specimen sequenced was peripheral blood. The sequence derives from a woman younger than 45 with acute or convalescent COVID-19. CDR3 residues: CARKRYTDTQYF. The CDR3, as DNA: TGTGCCAGAAAACGATACACCGATACGCAGTATTTT.